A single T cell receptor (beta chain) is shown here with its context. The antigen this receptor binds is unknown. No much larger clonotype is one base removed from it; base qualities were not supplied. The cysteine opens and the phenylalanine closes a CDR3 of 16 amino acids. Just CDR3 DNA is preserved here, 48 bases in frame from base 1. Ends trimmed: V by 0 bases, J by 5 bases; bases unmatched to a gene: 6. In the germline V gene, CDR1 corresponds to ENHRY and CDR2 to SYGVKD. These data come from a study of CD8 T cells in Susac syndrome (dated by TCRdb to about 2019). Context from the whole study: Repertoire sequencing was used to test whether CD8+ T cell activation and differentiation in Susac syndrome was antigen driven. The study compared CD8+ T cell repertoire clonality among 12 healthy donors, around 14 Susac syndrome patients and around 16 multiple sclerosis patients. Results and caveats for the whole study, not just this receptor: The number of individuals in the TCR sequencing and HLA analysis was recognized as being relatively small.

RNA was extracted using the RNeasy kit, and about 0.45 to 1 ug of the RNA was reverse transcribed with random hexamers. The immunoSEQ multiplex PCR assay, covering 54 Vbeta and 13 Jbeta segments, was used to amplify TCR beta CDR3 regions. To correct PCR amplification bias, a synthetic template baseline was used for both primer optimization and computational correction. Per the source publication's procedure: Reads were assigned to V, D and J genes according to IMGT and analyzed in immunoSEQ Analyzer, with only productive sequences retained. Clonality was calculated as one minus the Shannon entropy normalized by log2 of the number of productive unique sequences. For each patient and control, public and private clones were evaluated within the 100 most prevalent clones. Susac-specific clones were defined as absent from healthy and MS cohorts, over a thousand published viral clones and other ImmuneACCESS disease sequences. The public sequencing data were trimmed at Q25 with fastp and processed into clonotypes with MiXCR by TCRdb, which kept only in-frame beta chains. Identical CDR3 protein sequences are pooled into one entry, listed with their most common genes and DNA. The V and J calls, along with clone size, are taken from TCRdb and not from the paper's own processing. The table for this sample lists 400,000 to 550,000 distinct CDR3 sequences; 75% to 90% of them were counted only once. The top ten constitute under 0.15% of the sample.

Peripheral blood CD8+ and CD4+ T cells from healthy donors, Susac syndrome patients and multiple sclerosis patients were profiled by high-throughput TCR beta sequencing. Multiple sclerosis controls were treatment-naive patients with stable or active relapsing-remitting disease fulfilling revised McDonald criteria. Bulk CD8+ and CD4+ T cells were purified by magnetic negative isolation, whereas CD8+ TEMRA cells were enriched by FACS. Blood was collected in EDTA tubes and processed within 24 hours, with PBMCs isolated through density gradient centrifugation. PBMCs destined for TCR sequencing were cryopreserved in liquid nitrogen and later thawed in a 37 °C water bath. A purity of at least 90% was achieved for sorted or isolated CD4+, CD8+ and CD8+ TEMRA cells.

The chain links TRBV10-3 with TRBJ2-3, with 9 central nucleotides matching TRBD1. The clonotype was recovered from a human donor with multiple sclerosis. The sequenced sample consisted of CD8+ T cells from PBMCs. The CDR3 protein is CAISESGGQGRDTQYF. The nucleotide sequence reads TGTGCCATCAGTGAGTCAGGAGGACAGGGGAGAGATACGCAGTATTTT.